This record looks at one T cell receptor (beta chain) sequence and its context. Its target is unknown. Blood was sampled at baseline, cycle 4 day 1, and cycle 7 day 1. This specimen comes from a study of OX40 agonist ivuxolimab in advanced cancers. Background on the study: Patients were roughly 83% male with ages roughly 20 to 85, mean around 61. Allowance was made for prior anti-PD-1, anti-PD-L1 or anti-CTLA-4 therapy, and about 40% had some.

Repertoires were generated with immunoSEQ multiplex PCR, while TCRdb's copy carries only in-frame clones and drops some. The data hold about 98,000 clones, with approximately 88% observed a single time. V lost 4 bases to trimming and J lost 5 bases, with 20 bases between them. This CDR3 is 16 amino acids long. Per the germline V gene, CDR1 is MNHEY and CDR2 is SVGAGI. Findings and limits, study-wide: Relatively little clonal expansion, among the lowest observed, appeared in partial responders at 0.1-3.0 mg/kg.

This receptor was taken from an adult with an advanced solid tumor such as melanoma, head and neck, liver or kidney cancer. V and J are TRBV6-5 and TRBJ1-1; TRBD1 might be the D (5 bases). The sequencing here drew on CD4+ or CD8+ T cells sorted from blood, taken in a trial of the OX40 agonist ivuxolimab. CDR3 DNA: TGTGCCAGCAGTTTACAAAGGCGGGTTAGGGGAACTGAAGCTTTCTTT. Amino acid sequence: CASSLQRRVRGTEAFF.